One sample yielded the 7 T cell receptor beta chains listed below, sequenced in a study of tumor and adjacent non-tumor tissue in lung cancer. No cell sorting was done before RNA was extracted from the tissue. Three rounds of nested PCR, following a modified ARM-PCR protocol, produced the TCRbeta library. In TCRdb, the multiplex PCR reads were re-called with MiXCR into one record per CDR3 protein. The table shows fewer than 85,000 distinct CDR3 sequences, with over 75% occurring only once. Sequencing was performed on lung tumor tissue. The receptors derive from a woman aged 45-65 years with non-small cell lung cancer.

For this clonotype: Mismatch with germline at one junction end may stem from a read error. This sequence joins TRBV6-1 and TRBJ1-3; D possibly corresponds to TRBD1 (5 bases). Looked up from germline, CDR1 is MNHNS and CDR2 is SASEGT. The CDR3 loop spans 15 amino acids. The CDR3 protein is CASSKATSGRNTIYF. CDR3 nucleotide sequence: TGTGCCAGCAGTAAAGCGACGTCAGGGAGAAACACCATATATTTT.

Of note for this clonotype: At one of its ends the junction is not consistent with the germline gene, which may arise from a read error. The V gene is TRBV29-1, the J gene TRBJ2-3; 8 bases match TRBD1. Per the germline V gene, CDR1 is SQVTM and CDR2 is ANQGSEA. The CDR3 runs to 12 residues. CDR3 in amino acids: CNVGQGGGTQYF. In nucleotides, the CDR3 is TGCAACGTTGGACAGGGTGGTGGTACGCAGTATTTT.

With regard to this clonotype: The conserved closing phenylalanine or tryptophan is absent in this CDR3, likely reflecting a read error. The chain is built from TRBV6-6 and TRBJ2-7, with a weak D call TRBD1 (6 bases). There are 15 residues in the CDR3. In germline, CDR1 is MNHNY, CDR2 SVGAGI (reference sequence). Trimming cost V 8 bases and J 2 bases, with 19 bases left between them. CDR3 sequence reads: CASAYARTDPYEQYL. In nucleotides, the CDR3 is TGTGCCAGCGCCTACGCCAGGACAGACCCCTACGAGCAGTACTTA.

As regards this clonotype: The conserved closing phenylalanine or tryptophan is absent in this CDR3, likely reflecting a read error. The CDR3 coding sequence is TGCAGTACTAAAACACATGGGGCCGGGTACGAGCAGTACTTA. The encoded protein is CSTKTHGAGYEQYL. The genes are TRBV20-1 and TRBJ2-7, with D possibly matching TRBD1 (5 bases). This CDR3 comprises 14 residues. V lost 8 bases and J lost 4, with 21 bases in between. CDR1 is DFQATT and CDR2 is SNEGSKA in the germline V gene (reference sequence).

A note on this clonotype: The CDR3 ends on some other residue instead of the conserved phenylalanine or tryptophan, so this is likely a read error. No DNA is shown, since the ends of the CDR3 on it are uncertain; the CDR3 is the one TCRdb lists. The V gene is TRBV29-1, the J gene TRBJ2-7; the table's D call, TRBD2, has no DNA check behind it. The CDR3 has 13 residues if both end residues are counted. Germline CDR1 is SQVTM and CDR2 is ANQGSEA. This CDR3 is CSVDGRGVEEGYL.

Turning to this clonotype: The CDR3 does not end in the conserved phenylalanine or tryptophan, so this is likely a read error. The chain recombines TRBV11-2 with TRBJ2-2, with TRBD2 matching 8 bases. The CDR3 covers 16 residues. CDR1 and CDR2 (germline): SGHAT, FQNNGV. This chain's CDR3 is CTSSPNGRAHTGELFL. DNA for the CDR3: TGTACCAGCAGCCCTAACGGGAGGGCCCACACTGGGGAGCTGTTTCTT.

In the case of this clonotype: An end of the junction differs from the germline gene, which may be a read error. The chain is built from TRBV20-1 and TRBJ1-5; 7 bases match TRBD1. Germline CDR1 DFQATT, CDR2 SNEGSKA (reference sequence). This CDR3 is built from 16 residues. The CDR3 reads CSGTPARGQGNQPKHF. CDR3 DNA: TGCAGTGGCACCCCCGCGAGGGGGCAGGGCAATCAGCCCAAGCATTTT.